This TCR beta chain is from a study of blood T cell repertoires in COVID-19. Whole-study context: Whether acute or convalescent, the COVID-19 samples came from the United States, Italy and Spain. T cells, B-cell-depleted T cells, or PBMCs supplied cDNA or gDNA.

In the authors' methods: Estimation of nucleated cell counts relied on the amplification of reference gene primers. The protocol was immunoSEQ multiplex PCR, while the TCRdb copy is restricted to in-frame clones and leaves out a portion. That table gives V, J and clone size, and the DNA gave D and trimming. The sample lists approximately 67,000 clones, 75% to 90% occurring once. This CDR3 has 14 amino acids. Germline-derived CDR1 and CDR2 are SGHRS and YFSETQ. The V gene end was trimmed by 3 bases and the J gene end by 7 bases; junction bases not matched to a gene: 5. This clone was observed a handful of times.

The chain uses TRBV5-1 and TRBJ1-4; 8 bases map to TRBD1. Sequenced: peripheral blood. This sequence was found in a man over 45 with active COVID-19. Here the CDR3 reads CASSSRGQGEKLFF. Written as DNA, the CDR3 is TGCGCCAGCAGCTCCAGGGGGCAGGGTGAAAAACTGTTTTTT.